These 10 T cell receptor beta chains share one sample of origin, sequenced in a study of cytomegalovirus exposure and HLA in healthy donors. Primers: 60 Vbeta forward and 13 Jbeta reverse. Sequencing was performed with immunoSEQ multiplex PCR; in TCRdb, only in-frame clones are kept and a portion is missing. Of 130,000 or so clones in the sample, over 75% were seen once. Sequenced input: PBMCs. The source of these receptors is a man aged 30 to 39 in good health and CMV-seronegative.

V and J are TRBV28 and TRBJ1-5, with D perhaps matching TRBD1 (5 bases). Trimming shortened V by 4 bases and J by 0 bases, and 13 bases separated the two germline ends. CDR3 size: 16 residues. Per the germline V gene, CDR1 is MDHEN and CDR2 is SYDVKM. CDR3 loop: CASSSPDRYSNQPQHF. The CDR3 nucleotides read TGTGCCAGCAGTTCTCCCGACAGATATAGCAATCAGCCCCAGCATTTT.

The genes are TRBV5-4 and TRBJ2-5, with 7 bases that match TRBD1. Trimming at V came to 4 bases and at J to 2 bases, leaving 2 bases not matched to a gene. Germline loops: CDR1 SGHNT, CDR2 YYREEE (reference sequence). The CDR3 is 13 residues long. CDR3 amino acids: CASSQQGQETQYF. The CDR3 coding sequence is TGTGCCAGCAGCCAACAGGGGCAAGAGACCCAGTACTTC.

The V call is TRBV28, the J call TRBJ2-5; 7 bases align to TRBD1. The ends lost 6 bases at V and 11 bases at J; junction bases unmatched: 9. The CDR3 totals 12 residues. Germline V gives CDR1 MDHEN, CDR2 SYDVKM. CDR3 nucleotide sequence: TGTGCCAGCAGCCCGGGACAGAAGAAACAGTACTTC. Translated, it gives CASSPGQKKQYF. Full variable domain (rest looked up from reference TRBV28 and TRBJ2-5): DVKVTQSSRYLVKRTGEKVFLECVQDMDHENMFWYRQDPGLGLRLIYFSYDVKMKEKGDIPEGYSVSREKKERFSLILESASTNQTSMYLCASSPGQKKQYFGPGTRLLVL.

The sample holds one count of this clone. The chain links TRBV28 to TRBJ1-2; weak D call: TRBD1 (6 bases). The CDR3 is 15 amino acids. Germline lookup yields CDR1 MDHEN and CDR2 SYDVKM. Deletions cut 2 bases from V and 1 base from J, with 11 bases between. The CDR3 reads CASSLVDRFNYGYTF. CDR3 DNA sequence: TGTGCCAGCAGTTTAGTGGACAGATTTAACTATGGCTACACCTTC.

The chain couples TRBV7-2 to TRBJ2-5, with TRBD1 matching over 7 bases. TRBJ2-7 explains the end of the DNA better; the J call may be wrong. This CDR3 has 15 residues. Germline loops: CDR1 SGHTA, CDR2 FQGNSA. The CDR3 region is CASSLGGTAIYEQYF. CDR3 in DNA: TGTGCCAGCAGCTTAGGGGGGACAGCTATCTACGAGCAGTACTTC.

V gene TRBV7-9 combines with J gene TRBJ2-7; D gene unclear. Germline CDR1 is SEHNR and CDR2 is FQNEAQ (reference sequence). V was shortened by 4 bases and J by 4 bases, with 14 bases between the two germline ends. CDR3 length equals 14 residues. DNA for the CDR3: TGTGCCAGCAGCTCCCCGCTAGGCAGTTACGAGCAGTACTTC. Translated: CASSSPLGSYEQYF.

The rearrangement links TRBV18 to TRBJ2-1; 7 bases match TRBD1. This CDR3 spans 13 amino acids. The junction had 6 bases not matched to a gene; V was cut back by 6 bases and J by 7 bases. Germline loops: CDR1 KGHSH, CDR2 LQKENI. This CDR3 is CASSPGQLNEQFF. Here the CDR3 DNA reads TGTGCCAGCTCCCCGGGACAGCTAAATGAGCAGTTCTTC.

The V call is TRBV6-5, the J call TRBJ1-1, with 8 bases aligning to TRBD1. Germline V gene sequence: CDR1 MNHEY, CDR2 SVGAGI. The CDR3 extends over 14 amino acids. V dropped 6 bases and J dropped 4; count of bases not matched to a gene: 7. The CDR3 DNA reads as TGTGCCAGCAGAACCGGGACAGGCGGCACTGAAGCTTTCTTT. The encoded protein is CASRTGTGGTEAFF.

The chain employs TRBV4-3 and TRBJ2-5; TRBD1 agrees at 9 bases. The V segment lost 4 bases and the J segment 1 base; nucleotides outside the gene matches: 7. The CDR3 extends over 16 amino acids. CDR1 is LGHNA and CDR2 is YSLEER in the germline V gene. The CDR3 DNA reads TGCGCCAGCAGCCCCCAAGACAGGGGGTCCCAAGAGACCCAGTACTTC. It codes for CASSPQDRGSQETQYF.

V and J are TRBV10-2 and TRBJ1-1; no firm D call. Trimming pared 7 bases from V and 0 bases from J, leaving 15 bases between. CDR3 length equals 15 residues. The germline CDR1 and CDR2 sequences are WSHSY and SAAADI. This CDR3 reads CASKRETRLNTEAFF. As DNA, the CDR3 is TGCGCCAGCAAACGGGAGACAAGATTGAACACTGAAGCTTTCTTT.